This T cell receptor beta chain was retrieved from a study of tumor-infiltrating lymphocytes in primary liver carcinoma. Study results and caveats: Representation across all five tumor regions was limited to only about 7-25% of top clones. Against blood, tumors held a significantly higher top-250-clone fraction (p = 0.039).

In regard to this clonotype: Its specificity is unknown.

The researchers produced TCR beta cDNA from approximately 550 ng total RNA with a constant-region primer. What produced the TCR beta libraries was three nested multiplex PCR rounds using slightly modified ARM-PCR. The two initial PCR rounds, about 9 cycles each, used TRBV1-TRBV30 forward and C-beta reverse primers. TCRdb recomputed calls from the multiplex PCR reads with MiXCR, one row per CDR3 protein. The table records some 120,000 distinct CDR3 sequences, under 65% of them present only once. For each extraction, RNA and DNA were obtained together from around 20-30 mg of unsorted bulk tissue. The cohort consisted of patients whose primary liver carcinoma was surgically resected. There were over 75% viable tumor cells in every single sample of tumor. In germline, CDR1 is GTSNPN, CDR2 SVGIG (reference sequence). This CDR3 comprises 14 residues. With 6 bases removed from V and 8 bases from J, the gap between germline ends came to 20 bases.

This sequence originates from a woman aged 60-75 years with primary liver carcinoma and hepatitis B virus infection. The J gene is TRBJ1-5, the V gene TRBV30; D unresolved. Sequenced material: liver tumor tissue from sampling region 3. Subset meaning: tumor region T3, left-lateral pole. In DNA, the CDR3 is TGTGCCTGTGAGGCGGGGTCCAAGACCAAGCCCCAGCATTTT. Its protein product is CACEAGSKTKPQHF.